This T cell receptor beta chain is drawn from a study of Ad26.COV2.S vaccination and SARS-CoV-2 variants. Broader study findings: Participants given vaccine showed non-spike TCR breadth similar to that of placebo recipients. The TCR breadth and depth analyses may have understated or missed part of the total T cell responses.

Treatment given: approximately 18 received Ad26.COV2.S at low or high dose, single or two shots; roughly five received placebo; per-sample allocation not given. Day 63 following the first vaccine or placebo injection was when the samples were taken. Whoever gave the sample was an adult aged 18-55 years in Boston. V trimming: 1 base; J trimming: 4 bases; junction bases outside the gene matches: 7. CDR1 and CDR2 (germline): SGHTA, FQGNSA. The CDR3 totals 15 residues. Using immunoSEQ multiplex PCR, the repertoire was profiled, and TCRdb retains in-frame clones only, with some absent. The table lists more than 300,000 clones, around 83% of them singletons. As for this clone: The antigen is unknown.

V is TRBV7-2 and J is TRBJ2-7; 7 nucleotides line up with TRBD2. This TCR derives from a person between 18 and 59 years old who received the Ad26.COV2.S COVID-19 vaccine or a placebo. The specimen comprised peripheral blood, sampled in a trial of Ad26.COV2.S vaccine versus placebo. The CDR3 region is CASSLGASGGYEQYF. In DNA, the CDR3 is TGTGCCAGCAGCTTAGGAGCTAGCGGAGGATACGAGCAGTACTTC.